The rows below give T cell receptor beta chains drawn from one sample of a study of T cells in Graves' hyperthyroidism and ophthalmopathy. Via MiXCR, TCRdb re-called the multiplex PCR reads, giving one row per CDR3 protein. The sample records hundreds of thousands of distinct CDR3 sequences, just over 35% being singletons. Sequences were obtained from blood. Receptor source: a woman in her thirties or forties with Graves' hyperthyroidism. The conserved cysteine and the conserved F or W are not part of the CDR3 here. The order of the fields is V gene, CDR3 length, clone size, CDR3 protein. Where a row states a size, it is once, few, many or the class of an expanded clone; other rows omit it.

TRBV2 | 10 | once | ASGRRRFGNT
TRBV7-8 | 13 | few | ASSLVGTLGTEAF
TRBV7-2 | 13 | few | ASSAGAANTGELF
TRBV28 | 12 | few | ASSTWRGQETQY
TRBV6-1 | 16 | few | ASRKGSGGAGGNQPQH
TRBV29-1 | 14 | few | SAGGRPGQGIDGYT
TRBV9 | 14 | . | ASSVYSGGGQETQY
TRBV10-3 | 10 | . | ASRYRVYGQY
TRBV7-9 | 9 | many | ASSRGVEAF
TRBV19 | 13 | many | ASSIEGGRQETQY
TRBV2 | 12 | . | ASARGRAPGEQY
TRBV13 | 14 | . | ASSFQRGREGREQF
TRBV19 | 11 | few | ASSMGPGAPQH
TRBV20-1 | 12 | few | SVGTGHLRGPQH
TRBV10-3 | 14 | many | ASVRDTRMVDYGYT
TRBV12-3/TRBV12-4 | 10 | . | ASSFARDTQY
TRBV2 | 11 | . | ASSDWGGGEQF
TRBV12-3/TRBV12-4 | 12 | few | ASSPGVVLEKLF
TRBV15 | 15 | once | ATSRDQAAGTGNTIY
TRBV5-4 | 11 | few | ASSLVEADTQY
TRBV7-2 | 14 | . | ASSQDLRQGGAEAF
TRBV7-2 | 16 | . | ASSLAPWRGGGTDTQY
TRBV20-1 | 11 | . | SARLAVTGELF
TRBV24-1 | 14 | once | ATSETGRERLYGYT
TRBV7-6 | 14 | many | ASRPLASRATGEQY